Each of the 31 T cell receptor beta chains below was sequenced from the same sample in a study of CD8+ T cells in alopecia areata. Peripheral blood, together with lesional scalp punch biopsies, was collected from alopecia areata patients. TCR sequencing used cDNA made by reverse transcription of extracted RNA. Using immunoSEQ multiplex PCR, the repertoire was profiled, and TCRdb retains in-frame clones only, with some absent. Of some 19,000 clones listed, 60% to 80% are singletons. The source was skin, collected at week 0. These receptors were taken from a human donor with alopecia areata.

This rearrangement joins TRBV25-1 to TRBJ1-1; 7 positions agree with TRBD1. This CDR3 is built from 14 residues. Germline trimming cut 4 bases from V and 2 bases from J; bases unmatched to any gene: 4. In germline, CDR1 is MGHDK, CDR2 SYGVNS. The CDR3 DNA reads as TGTGCCAGCAGTGCGGACAGGATAAACACTGAAGCTTTCTTT. Translated: CASSADRINTEAFF.

The J gene is TRBJ1-2, the V gene TRBV6-5, with unresolved D. The germline V gene encodes CDR1 MNHEY and CDR2 SVGAGI. Trimming cost V 6 bases and J 7 bases, with 15 bases left between them. The CDR3 runs to 13 residues. The CDR3 here is CASRPVRASGYTF. The DNA for the CDR3 is TGTGCCAGCAGACCGGTGAGGGCCTCTGGCTACACCTTC.

This clone was seen a handful of times. This chain joins TRBV7-3 and TRBJ1-1; a weak D match, TRBD1 (5 bases). There are 12 residues in the CDR3. Trimming shortened V by 5 bases and J by 11 bases, and 15 bases separated the two germline ends. Germline lookup yields CDR1 SGHTA and CDR2 FQGTGA. The CDR3 region has the DNA TGTGCCAGCAGCCCAGACAGATTACGGGCTTTCTTT. Residues: CASSPDRLRAFF.

The J gene is TRBJ2-7, the V gene TRBV7-2; TRBD2 might be the D (7 bases). The CDR3 covers 16 residues. V lost 7 bases and J 0 bases, leaving 19 bases between the germline ends. Germline lookup yields CDR1 SGHTA and CDR2 FQGNSA. CDR3: CASTLGWGGPSYEQYF. In DNA, the CDR3 is TGTGCCAGCACCCTCGGTTGGGGGGGCCCCTCCTACGAGCAGTACTTC.

The chain links TRBV19 to TRBJ1-2, with 11 nucleotides matching TRBD1. Germline CDR1 is LNHDA and CDR2 is SQIVND (reference sequence). Trimming took 4 bases from V and 7 from J; bases not matched to a gene: 5. The CDR3 loop spans 14 amino acids. CDR3 protein: CASSRDRGKFGYTF. Written as DNA, the CDR3 is TGTGCCAGTAGTAGGGACAGGGGGAAGTTTGGCTACACCTTC.

The chain links TRBV6-1 to TRBJ2-5; tentatively, D is TRBD1 (6 bases). Germline V gives CDR1 MNHNS, CDR2 SASEGT. V gave up 6 bases and J gave up 0 bases, with 8 bases separating them. The CDR3 consists of 13 residues. The CDR3 loop reads CASRDRYQETQYF. The CDR3 nucleotides are TGTGCCAGCAGGGACAGATACCAAGAGACCCAGTACTTC.

The chain joins TRBV7-2 to TRBJ2-5; tentatively, D is TRBD1 (6 bases). Germline V CDR1 and CDR2: SGHTA, FQGNSA. The V gene lost 4 bases and the J gene lost 5 bases, with 17 bases spanning the gap. CDR3 length: 15 amino acids. The CDR3 region is CASSSAPTGLETQYF. CDR3 bases: TGTGCCAGCAGCTCCGCCCCCACAGGGTTGGAGACCCAGTACTTC.

This clone was picked up a small number of times. V and J are TRBV30 and TRBJ1-6; 9 bases are shared with TRBD1. The CDR3 length is 17 residues. V was pared by 3 bases and J by 8 bases, with 14 bases of the junction left unmatched. Germline assignment: CDR1 GTSNPN and CDR2 SVGIG (reference sequence). The CDR3, as DNA: TGTGCCTGGAGCGCTCCCGGGACAGGGTATTTTCATTCACCCCTCCACTTT. This encodes CAWSAPGTGYFHSPLHF.

The CDR3 DNA follows: TGCGCCAGCCGATGGGGGATTAATGGCGGGGAGCTGTTTTTT. Translation gives CASRWGINGGELFF. V is TRBV5-1 and J is TRBJ2-2; the D call may be TRBD1 or TRBD2 (5 bases each). V lost 7 bases and J lost 7, with 17 bases in between. CDR3 length equals 14 residues. Germline V gives CDR1 SGHRS, CDR2 YFSETQ.

This chain uses TRBV7-2 with TRBJ2-1; 8 nucleotides line up with TRBD2. Germline V gene lookup returns CDR1 SGHTA and CDR2 FQGNSA. This CDR3 has 16 residues. V shed 5 bases, J shed 6 bases, and the junction held 12 bases outside the gene matches. The DNA for the CDR3 is TGTGCCAGCAGCCCCCAAGGGCTAGCGGGTTCCAATGAGCAGTTCTTC. Translating it yields CASSPQGLAGSNEQFF. Full variable domain (rest looked up from reference TRBV7-2 and TRBJ2-1): GAGVSQSPSNKVTEKGKDVELRCDPISGHTALYWYRQSLGQGLEFLIYFQGNSAPDKSGLPSDRFSAERTGGSVSTLTIQRTQQEDSAVYLCASSPQGLAGSNEQFFGPGTRLTVL.

The V gene is TRBV5-1, the J gene TRBJ2-3, with 9 bases matching TRBD2. The CDR3 covers 14 residues. After removal of 4 bases from V and 3 bases from J, the junction contained 3 bases not matched to a gene. Germline V gene data show CDR1 as SGHRS and CDR2 as YFSETQ. CDR3 region: CASSPGLATDTQYF. In DNA, the CDR3 is TGCGCCAGCAGCCCCGGACTAGCGACAGATACGCAGTATTTT.

This sequence joins TRBV5-8 and TRBJ2-5; TRBD2 agrees at 14 bases. The CDR3 contains 16 residues. The germline V gene has CDR1 SGHTS and CDR2 YDEGEE. J gave up 5 bases and V 4 bases, and 7 bases lay outside the gene matches. CDR3 amino acids: CASSQMTSGGEETQYF. DNA for the CDR3: TGTGCCAGCAGCCAAATGACTAGCGGGGGGGAGGAGACCCAGTACTTC.

The chain links TRBV5-8 to TRBJ2-3; D remains ambiguous. Germline CDR1 SGHTS, CDR2 YDEGEE. The V end lost 0 bases, the J end lost 2 bases, and 7 bases lay between the germline ends. This CDR3 has 14 amino acids. The CDR3 nucleotides are TGTGCCAGCAGCTTGGCCCTATACACAGATACGCAGTATTTT. It encodes CASSLALYTDTQYF.

This chain joins TRBV5-1 and TRBJ2-5, with 8 bases aligning to TRBD2. The J call may be incorrect, as the DNA end agrees better with TRBJ2-7. The V gene's germline CDR1 is SGHRS and CDR2 YFSETQ. The length of the CDR3 is 15 residues. For the CDR3, the DNA is TGCGCCAGCAGCTTGGAACTAGCGGACCCCTACGAGCAGTACTTC. Translating gives CASSLELADPYEQYF.

The chain combines TRBV7-9 with TRBJ2-7; a weak D match, TRBD2 (6 bases). Germline V lookup: CDR1 SEHNR, CDR2 FQNEAQ (reference sequence). CDR3 length: 12 amino acids. Trimming removed 7 bases from V and 3 bases from J, with 10 bases in between. The CDR3 nucleotides read TGTGCCAGCAATGGCGGGGACTACGAGCAGTACTTC. Amino acid sequence: CASNGGDYEQYF. The full variable domain, its missing parts supplied by reference TRBV7-9 and TRBJ2-7, is DTGVSQNPRHKITKRGQNVTFRCDPISEHNRLYWYRQTLGQGPEFLTYFQNEAQLEKSRLLSDRFSAERPKGSFSTLEIQRTEQGDSAMYLCASNGGDYEQYFGPGTRLTVT.

This clone appeared a single time. V usage is TRBV6-5 and J usage is TRBJ1-2; tentatively, D is TRBD1 (5 bases). The germline CDR1 and CDR2 sequences are MNHEY and SVGAGI. This CDR3 has 14 amino acids. V lost 4 bases, J lost 4 bases, and 13 bases lay in between. The CDR3 region has the DNA TGTGCCAGCAGTTTCCCGGACATTCGCTATGGCTACACCTTC. Protein sequence: CASSFPDIRYGYTF.

The chain is built from TRBV6-6 and TRBJ2-1, with D tentatively TRBD2 (7 bases). The CDR3 runs to 15 residues. V dropped 4 bases and J dropped 9 bases, with 19 bases sitting between them. Per the germline V gene, CDR1 is MNHNY and CDR2 is SVGAGI (reference sequence). The CDR3 loop is CASSSPTGGPTEQFF. CDR3 coding DNA: TGTGCCAGCAGTTCCCCGACGGGGGGCCCCACTGAGCAGTTCTTC.

This chain joins TRBV29-1 and TRBJ2-5; TRBD1 matches at 7 bases. Losses at the gene ends were 8 bases for V and 3 bases for J; bases not matched to a gene: 9. The CDR3 spans 13 residues. Germline-derived CDR1 and CDR2 are SQVTM and ANQGSEA. This CDR3 is CSTRQGFKETQYF. CDR3 sequence (DNA): TGCAGCACCCGACAGGGTTTCAAAGAGACCCAGTACTTC.

This clone appeared once. V and J are TRBV7-9 and TRBJ1-5, with 7 bases lining up with TRBD1. The CDR3 is made up of 15 amino acids. The germline CDR1 and CDR2 sequences are SEHNR and FQNEAQ (reference sequence). After removal of 6 bases from V and 0 bases from J, the junction contained 5 bases not matched to a gene. CDR3 residues: CASSPTGVSNQPQHF. The DNA of the CDR3 is TGTGCCAGCAGTCCTACAGGGGTTAGCAATCAGCCCCAGCATTTT.

The rearrangement joins TRBV25-1 to TRBJ2-1; D gene unclear. Germline-derived CDR1 and CDR2 are MGHDK and SYGVNS. V lost 4 bases to trimming and J lost 5 bases, with 6 bases between them. The CDR3 totals 12 residues. CDR3: CASSVANNEQFF. DNA of the CDR3: TGTGCCAGCAGTGTTGCAAACAATGAGCAGTTCTTC.

The chain joins TRBV6-6 to TRBJ2-7, with D possibly being TRBD1 (6 bases). The ends were cut back, 2 bases at V and 5 bases at J, with 13 bases in the middle. The CDR3 loop spans 14 amino acids. The germline gives CDR1 MNHNY, CDR2 SVGAGI (reference sequence). The CDR3 region has the DNA TGTGCCAGCAGTTACGAGGGGGAAACTGACGAGCAGTACTTC. Translation: CASSYEGETDEQYF.

In DNA, the CDR3 is TGCAGCGGGGACGTTCTTAACACCGGGGAGCTGTTTTTT. It translates to CSGDVLNTGELFF. The V call is TRBV29-1, the J call TRBJ2-2; D tentatively reads TRBD1 or TRBD2 (5 bases each). V was trimmed by 7 bases and J by 2 bases, leaving 11 bases between them. This CDR3 spans 13 amino acids. Germline values: CDR1 SQVTM, CDR2 ANQGSEA.

The chain combines TRBV7-2 with TRBJ2-1; 9 bases line up with TRBD2. J was trimmed by 4 bases and V by 4 bases; bases with no gene match: 5. Germline V CDR1 and CDR2: SGHTA, FQGNSA. CDR3 size: 15 residues. The CDR3, as DNA: TGTGCCAGCAGCTCGACTAGCGGACAGTACAATGAGCAGTTCTTC. This sequence encodes CASSSTSGQYNEQFF.

This clone was counted a single time. CDR3 amino acids: CASSLSAGGLISYEQYF. DNA for the CDR3: TGTGCCAGCAGCTTGTCGGCGGGGGGCTTAATCTCCTACGAGCAGTACTTC. The chain is built from TRBV7-2 and TRBJ2-7; TRBD2 matches at 8 bases. CDR1 is SGHTA, CDR2 FQGNSA, per germline. Trimming cost V 3 bases and J 0 bases; bases outside gene matches: 10. The CDR3 length is 17 residues.

The chain uses TRBV6-6 and TRBJ1-1; D is uncertain. V was cut by 2 bases and J by 1 base, with 5 bases left in between. CDR1 and CDR2 from the germline V gene are MNHNY and SVGAGI (reference sequence). This CDR3 is 13 amino acids long. CDR3 amino acids: CASSYGWNTEAFF. In DNA, the CDR3 is TGTGCCAGCAGTTACGGATGGAACACTGAAGCTTTCTTT.

This chain joins TRBV5-1 and TRBJ2-2; D is undetermined. The CDR3 contains 16 residues. The germline V gene encodes CDR1 SGHRS and CDR2 YFSETQ. With 0 bases removed from V and 2 bases from J, the gap between germline ends came to 11 bases. The CDR3 coding sequence is TGCGCCAGCAGCTTGGGTCAGCAACCCAACACCGGGGAGCTGTTTTTT. It encodes CASSLGQQPNTGELFF.

This chain connects TRBV5-6 to TRBJ1-3; D is possibly TRBD1 (6 bases). The CDR3 consists of 17 residues. V was clipped by 4 bases and J by 0 bases, with 17 bases between them. CDR1 is SGHDT, CDR2 YYEEEE, per germline. As DNA, the CDR3 is TGTGCCAGCAGCCTACCTACAGGGTTCTCCTCTGGAAACACCATATATTTT. As protein: CASSLPTGFSSGNTIYF.

V gene TRBV21-1 combines with J gene TRBJ1-2. TRBV21-1 is termed a pseudogene. The CDR3 length is 10 residues. The CDR3: CASRQRGYTF. The DNA for the CDR3 is TGTGCCAGCAGACAGCGGGGCTACACCTTC.

This clone was counted once. V usage is TRBV7-2 and J usage is TRBJ1-2; no firm D call. Trimming cost V 4 bases and J 0 bases, with 9 bases left between them. Germline V gene sequence: CDR1 SGHTA, CDR2 FQGNSA. This CDR3 has 14 amino acids. CDR3 amino acids: CASSSGSANYGYTF. The CDR3 coding sequence is TGTGCCAGCAGCTCTGGCAGCGCTAACTATGGCTACACCTTC. Together with reference TRBV7-2 and TRBJ1-2, the CDR3 gives the full variable domain: GAGVSQSPSNKVTEKGKDVELRCDPISGHTALYWYRQSLGQGLEFLIYFQGNSAPDKSGLPSDRFSAERTGGSVSTLTIQRTQQEDSAVYLCASSSGSANYGYTFGSGTRLTVV.

The chain uses TRBV5-5 and TRBJ2-1, with D uncertain. CDR3 size: 15 residues. Germline values: CDR1 SGHKS, CDR2 YYEKEE (reference sequence). V was trimmed by 0 bases and J by 3 bases, leaving 10 bases between them. The chain's CDR3 is CASSLAGIDYNEQFF. The CDR3 nucleotides read TGTGCCAGCAGCTTGGCCGGCATAGACTACAATGAGCAGTTCTTC.

This clone has just one count. V usage is TRBV7-2 and J usage is TRBJ1-1; the D is unclear. The CDR3 sequence is 12 residues long. The V end lost 1 base, the J end lost 7 bases, and 7 bases lay between the germline ends. Germline V lookup: CDR1 SGHTA, CDR2 FQGNSA. CDR3 bases: TGTGCCAGCAGCTTAGAGATAGGTGAAGCTTTCTTT. This gives the protein CASSLEIGEAFF. Full variable domain (remainder filled in from reference TRBV7-2 and TRBJ1-1): GAGVSQSPSNKVTEKGKDVELRCDPISGHTALYWYRQSLGQGLEFLIYFQGNSAPDKSGLPSDRFSAERTGGSVSTLTIQRTQQEDSAVYLCASSLEIGEAFFGQGTRLTVV.